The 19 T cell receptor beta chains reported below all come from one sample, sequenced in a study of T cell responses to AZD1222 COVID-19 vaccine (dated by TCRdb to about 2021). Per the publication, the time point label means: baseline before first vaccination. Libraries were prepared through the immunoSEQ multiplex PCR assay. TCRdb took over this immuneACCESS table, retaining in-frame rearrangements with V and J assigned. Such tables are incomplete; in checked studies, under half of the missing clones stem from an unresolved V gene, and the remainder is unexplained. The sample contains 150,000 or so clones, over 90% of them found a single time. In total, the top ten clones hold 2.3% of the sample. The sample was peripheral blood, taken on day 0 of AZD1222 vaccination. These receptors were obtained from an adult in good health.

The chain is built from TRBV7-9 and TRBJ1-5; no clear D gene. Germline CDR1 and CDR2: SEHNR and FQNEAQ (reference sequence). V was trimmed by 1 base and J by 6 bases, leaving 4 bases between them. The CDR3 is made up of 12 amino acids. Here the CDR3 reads CASSLGLQPQHF. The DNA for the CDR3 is TGTGCCAGCAGCTTAGGACTTCAGCCCCAGCATTTT.

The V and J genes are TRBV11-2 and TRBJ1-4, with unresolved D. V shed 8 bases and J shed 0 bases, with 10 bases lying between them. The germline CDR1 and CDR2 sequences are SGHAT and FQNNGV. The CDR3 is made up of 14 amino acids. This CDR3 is CASPLGATNEKLFF. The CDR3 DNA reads TGTGCCAGCCCTCTCGGGGCAACTAATGAAAAACTGTTTTTT.

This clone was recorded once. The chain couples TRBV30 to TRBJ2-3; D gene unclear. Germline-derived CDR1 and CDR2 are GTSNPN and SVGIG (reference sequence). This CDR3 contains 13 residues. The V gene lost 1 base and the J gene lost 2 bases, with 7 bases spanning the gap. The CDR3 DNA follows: TGTGCCTGGAGTGAAGGGCTCACAGATACGCAGTATTTT. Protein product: CAWSEGLTDTQYF.

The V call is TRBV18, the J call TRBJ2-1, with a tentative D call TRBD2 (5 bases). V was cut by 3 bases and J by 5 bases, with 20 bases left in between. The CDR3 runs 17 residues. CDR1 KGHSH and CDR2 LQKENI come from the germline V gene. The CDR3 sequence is CASSPPLFSGENNEQFF. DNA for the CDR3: TGTGCCAGCTCACCGCCGTTGTTCAGCGGCGAGAACAATGAGCAGTTCTTC.

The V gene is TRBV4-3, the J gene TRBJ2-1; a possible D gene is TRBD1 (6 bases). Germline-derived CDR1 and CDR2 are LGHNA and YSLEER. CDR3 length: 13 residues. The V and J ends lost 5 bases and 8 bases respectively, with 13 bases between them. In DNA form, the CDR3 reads TGCGCCAGCAGCACACGTACAGGGTATGAGCAGTTCTTC. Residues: CASSTRTGYEQFF.

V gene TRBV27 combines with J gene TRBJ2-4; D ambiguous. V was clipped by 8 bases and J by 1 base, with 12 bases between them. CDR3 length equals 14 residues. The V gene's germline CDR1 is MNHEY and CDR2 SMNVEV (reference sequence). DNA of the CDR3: TGTGCCAGCGCGGACCTATTTGCCAAAAACATTCAGTACTTC. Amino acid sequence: CASADLFAKNIQYF.

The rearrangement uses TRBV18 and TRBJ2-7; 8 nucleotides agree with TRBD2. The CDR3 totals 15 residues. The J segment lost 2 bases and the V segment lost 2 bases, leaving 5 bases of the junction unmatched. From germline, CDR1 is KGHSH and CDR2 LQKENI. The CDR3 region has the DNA TGTGCCAGCTCACCAAGACTAGCGACCCCCTACGAGCAGTACTTC. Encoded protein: CASSPRLATPYEQYF.

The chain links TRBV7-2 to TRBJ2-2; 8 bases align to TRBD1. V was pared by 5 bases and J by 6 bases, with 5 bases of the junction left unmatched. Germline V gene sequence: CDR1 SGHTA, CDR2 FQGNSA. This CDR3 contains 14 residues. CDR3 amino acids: CASSGRQGPGELFF. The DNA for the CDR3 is TGTGCCAGCAGCGGACGACAGGGGCCCGGGGAGCTGTTTTTT.

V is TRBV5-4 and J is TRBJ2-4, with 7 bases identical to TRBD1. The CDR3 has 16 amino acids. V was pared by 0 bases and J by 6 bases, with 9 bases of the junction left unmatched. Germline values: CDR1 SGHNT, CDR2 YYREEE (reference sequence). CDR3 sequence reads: CASSLGAPGQRNIQYF. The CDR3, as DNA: TGTGCCAGCAGCTTGGGGGCTCCGGGACAGAGAAACATTCAGTACTTC.

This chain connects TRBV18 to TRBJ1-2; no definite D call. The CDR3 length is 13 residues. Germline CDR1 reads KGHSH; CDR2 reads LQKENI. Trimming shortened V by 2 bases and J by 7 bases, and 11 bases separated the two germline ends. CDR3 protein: CASSPRNHTGYTF. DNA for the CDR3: TGTGCCAGCTCACCAAGGAACCATACTGGCTACACCTTC.

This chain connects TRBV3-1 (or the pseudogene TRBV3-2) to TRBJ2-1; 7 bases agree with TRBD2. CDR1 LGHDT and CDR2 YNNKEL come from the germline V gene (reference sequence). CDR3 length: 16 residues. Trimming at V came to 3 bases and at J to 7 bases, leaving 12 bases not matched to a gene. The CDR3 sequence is CASSHLAVFTSNEQFF. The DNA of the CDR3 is TGTGCCAGCAGCCACCTAGCGGTCTTTACTAGTAATGAGCAGTTCTTC.

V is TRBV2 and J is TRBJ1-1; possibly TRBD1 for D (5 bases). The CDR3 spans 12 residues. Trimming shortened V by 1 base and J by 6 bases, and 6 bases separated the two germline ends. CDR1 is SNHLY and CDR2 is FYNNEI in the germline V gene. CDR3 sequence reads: CASSEGGAEAFF. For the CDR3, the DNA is TGTGCCAGCAGTGAAGGGGGGGCTGAAGCTTTCTTT.

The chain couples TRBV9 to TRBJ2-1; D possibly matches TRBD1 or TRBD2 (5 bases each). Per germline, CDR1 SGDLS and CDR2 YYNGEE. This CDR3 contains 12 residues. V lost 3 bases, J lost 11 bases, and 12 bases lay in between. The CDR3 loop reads CASSAGTAQQFF. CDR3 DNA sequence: TGTGCCAGCAGCGCCGGGACCGCCCAGCAGTTCTTC.

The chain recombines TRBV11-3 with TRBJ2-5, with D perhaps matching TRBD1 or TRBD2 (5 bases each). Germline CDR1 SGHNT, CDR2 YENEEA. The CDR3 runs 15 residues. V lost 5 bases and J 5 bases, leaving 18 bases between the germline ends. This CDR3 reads CASSPTEGIGETQYF. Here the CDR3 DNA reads TGTGCCAGCAGCCCCACAGAGGGGATAGGCGAGACCCAGTACTTC.

CDR3 amino acids: CASSLSGQGQNQPQHF. In nucleotides, the CDR3 is TGTGCCAGCAGCCTAAGTGGCCAGGGTCAAAATCAGCCCCAGCATTTT. The V and J genes are TRBV28 and TRBJ1-5, with D possibly TRBD1 on 5 matching bases. V was trimmed by 6 bases and J by 4 bases, leaving 19 bases between them. The CDR3 loop spans 16 amino acids. The germline V gene encodes CDR1 MDHEN and CDR2 SYDVKM.

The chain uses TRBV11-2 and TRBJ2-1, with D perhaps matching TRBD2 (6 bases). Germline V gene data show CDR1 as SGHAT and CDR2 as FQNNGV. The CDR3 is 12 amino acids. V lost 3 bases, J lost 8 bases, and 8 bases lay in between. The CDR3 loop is CASSFGSHEQFF. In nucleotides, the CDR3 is TGTGCCAGCAGCTTCGGGAGCCATGAGCAGTTCTTC.

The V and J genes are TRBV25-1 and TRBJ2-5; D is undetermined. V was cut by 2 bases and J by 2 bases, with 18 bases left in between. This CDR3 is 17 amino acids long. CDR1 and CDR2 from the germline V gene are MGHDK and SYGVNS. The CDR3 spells CASSEPSRIQWQETQYF. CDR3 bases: TGTGCCAGCAGTGAACCCTCTCGTATCCAGTGGCAAGAGACCCAGTACTTC.

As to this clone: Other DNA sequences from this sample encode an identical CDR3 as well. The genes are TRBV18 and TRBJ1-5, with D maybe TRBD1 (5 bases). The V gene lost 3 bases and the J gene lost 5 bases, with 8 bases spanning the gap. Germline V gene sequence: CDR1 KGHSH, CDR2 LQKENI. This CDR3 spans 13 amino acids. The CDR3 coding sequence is TGTGCCAGCTCACCCCTGGGGGATCAGCCCCAGCATTTT. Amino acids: CASSPLGDQPQHF.

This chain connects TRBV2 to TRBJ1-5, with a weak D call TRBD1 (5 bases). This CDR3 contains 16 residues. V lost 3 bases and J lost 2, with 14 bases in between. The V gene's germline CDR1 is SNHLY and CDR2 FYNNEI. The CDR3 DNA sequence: TGTGCCAGCAGTGAGGGAAGGGGAGGAGGCAATCAGCCCCAGCATTTT. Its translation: CASSEGRGGGNQPQHF.